This TCR beta chain appears in the sequencing data of a study of shared clonotypes between healthy human individuals. The protocol was immunoSEQ multiplex PCR, while the TCRdb copy is restricted to in-frame clones and leaves out a portion. The profile covers about 190,000 clones, with 66% appearing a single time and 10% taken by the ten largest. Whole-study results and caveats: Roughly 5% of naive CD4 clonotypes were shared across several donors. Richness estimates generally favored naive over memory subsets. The diversity represented, both genetic and in exposure history, was limited by few donors.

The CDR3 is 16 residues long. The V and J ends lost 3 bases and 4 bases, in that order; junction bases with no gene match: 9. Germline V gives CDR1 ENHRY, CDR2 SYGVKD. With respect to this clone: Its specificity is unknown.

The sample comprised memory CD4+ T cells sorted from blood. Indicated subset: CD45RA-negative fraction. This chain joins TRBV10-3 and TRBJ2-3; TRBD2 matches at 8 bases. This clonotype was obtained from a man aged 30 to 45 in good health. CDR3 in DNA: TGTGCCATCAGTGATAACAGCGGGAGTACGGCAGATACGCAGTATTTT. Translated, it gives CAISDNSGSTADTQYF.